This entry describes one T cell receptor beta chain. Sequencing used immunoSEQ multiplex PCR; TCRdb keeps in-frame clones, though not all of them. The data hold 250,000 to 300,000 clones, with around nine tenths observed a single time. The data originate from a study of blood T cell repertoires in COVID-19. Study-level information: PBMCs, B-cell-depleted T cells, or T cells provided the cDNA or gDNA that made up the material.

The TCR sequence derives from a woman in her sixties or seventies in a cohort exposed to, infected with or recovered from COVID-19 (not recorded which). Sequencing was carried out using PBMCs or T cells enriched from blood (not recorded which).

In nucleotides, the CDR3 is TGCGCCAGCAGCCACGACGTATCTAGCGGTCTTTCCTACAATGAGCAGTTCTTC. Translated, it gives CASSHDVSSGLSYNEQFF. The chain links TRBV4-1 to TRBJ2-1; 7 bases match TRBD2. This CDR3 has 18 amino acids. The ends lost 3 bases at V and 1 base at J; junction bases unmatched: 12. The germline gives CDR1 MGHRA, CDR2 YSYEKL.